These 14 T cell receptor beta chains were all obtained from the same sample, sequenced in a study of blood T cell repertoires in COVID-19 (dated by TCRdb to the early 2020s). The library was made by the immunoSEQ multiplex PCR assay. TCRdb re-hosts the immuneACCESS table, in-frame sequences only. Its copies lack some clones; in the studies checked, an unresolved V gene accounts for under half of them, and the cause for the rest is not known. The sample table shows approximately 240,000 clones, and 65% to 85% are seen once. Roughly 4.2% of the sample is taken by the ten largest. The sample comprised peripheral blood. Source of these receptors: a woman aged 40-49 years with active or convalescent COVID-19.

The gene calls are TRBV29-1 and TRBJ1-1; D ambiguous. V lost 4 bases and J 4 bases, leaving 7 bases between the germline ends. Germline CDR1 is SQVTM and CDR2 is ANQGSEA. CDR3 size: 11 residues. This CDR3 reads CSVVRATEAFF. The CDR3 DNA reads as TGCAGCGTTGTGCGGGCCACTGAAGCTTTCTTT. Drawing the rest from reference TRBV29-1 and TRBJ1-1, the complete variable domain is SAVISQKPSRDICQRGTSLTIQCQVDSQVTMMFWYRQQPGQSLTLIATANQGSEATYESGFVIDKFPISRPNLTFSTLTVSNMSPEDSSIYLCSVVRATEAFFGQGTRLTVV.

This rearrangement joins TRBV7-9 to TRBJ2-4; possible D gene TRBD2, 7 bases. CDR3 length: 16 residues. V was shortened by 1 base and J by 1 base, with 11 bases between the two germline ends. CDR1 and CDR2 (germline): SEHNR, FQNEAQ (reference sequence). This CDR3 reads CASSLGGGAAKNIQYF. The CDR3 DNA sequence: TGTGCCAGCAGCTTAGGTGGGGGGGCTGCCAAAAACATTCAGTACTTC.

The chain uses TRBV27 and TRBJ1-3; TRBD1 might be the D (5 bases). The ends were cut back, 5 bases at V and 2 bases at J, with 16 bases in the middle. The germline gives CDR1 MNHEY, CDR2 SMNVEV (reference sequence). This CDR3 comprises 16 residues. The CDR3 loop is CASSREGGEPGNTIYF. For the CDR3, the DNA is TGTGCCAGCAGTCGAGAGGGAGGGGAACCTGGAAACACCATATATTTT.

V and J are TRBV25-1 and TRBJ2-7, with 7 positions matching TRBD1. Germline CDR1 and CDR2: MGHDK and SYGVNS. With 6 bases clipped from V and 1 base from J, the junction kept 3 bases outside the gene matches. The CDR3 runs to 13 residues. In DNA form, the CDR3 reads TGTGCCAGCAGAGCAGGGGGATCCTACGAGCAGTACTTC. It translates to CASRAGGSYEQYF.

This clone appeared a single time. CDR3 coding DNA: TGTGCCAGCAGCTTAGAGGAGGGGCCCAATCAGCCCCAGCATTTT. It specifies CASSLEEGPNQPQHF. The rearrangement uses TRBV7-2 and TRBJ1-5; D may be TRBD1 (5 bases). Germline CDR1 is SGHTA and CDR2 is FQGNSA. Trimming pared 1 base from V and 3 bases from J, leaving 10 bases between. The CDR3 consists of 15 residues.

Comment on this clone: The same CDR3 is also encoded by other DNA sequences in this sample. The chain combines TRBV7-3 with TRBJ1-1; no clear D gene. V lost 5 bases to trimming and J lost 4 bases, with 11 bases between them. Germline loops: CDR1 SGHTA, CDR2 FQGTGA. The CDR3 runs 13 residues. The CDR3 DNA reads TGTGCCAGCAGCCCCGCGGGTGGCACTGAAGCTTTCTTT. This sequence encodes CASSPAGGTEAFF.

The V gene is TRBV6-5, the J gene TRBJ1-1; D ambiguous. Germline CDR1 MNHEY, CDR2 SVGAGI. The V end was cut by 7 bases, the J end by 2 bases, with 14 bases between. The CDR3 has 14 residues. CDR3 loop: CASKRERYNTEAFF. The CDR3 nucleotides read TGTGCCAGCAAGCGGGAACGGTACAACACTGAAGCTTTCTTT.

The CDR3 sequence: CASSFSSYEQYV. CDR3 DNA sequence: TGTGCCAGCAGCTTCAGCTCCTACGAGCAGTACGTC. The chain combines TRBV14 with TRBJ2-7; D call uncertain. The germline gives CDR1 SGHDN, CDR2 FVKESK. The CDR3 has 12 residues. V was clipped by 5 bases and J by 0 bases, with 5 bases between them.

This clone was seen only a few times. This chain joins TRBV7-9 and TRBJ1-1; D may be TRBD1 (6 bases). Germline V gives CDR1 SEHNR, CDR2 FQNEAQ (reference sequence). The CDR3 length is 12 residues. Trimming took off 5 bases at V and 5 bases at J, with 9 bases between the two ends. CDR3 region: CASSPRGTEAFF. In DNA, the CDR3 is TGTGCCAGCAGCCCAAGGGGGACTGAAGCTTTCTTT.

The chain is built from TRBV6-5 and TRBJ2-2; D gene uncertain. Germline loops: CDR1 MNHEY, CDR2 SVGAGI. This CDR3 is 14 amino acids long. With 8 bases removed from V and 1 base from J, the gap between germline ends came to 11 bases. The CDR3 nucleotides read TGTGCCAGCCTGGGCCGCGTGAACACCGGGGAGCTGTTTTTT. Its translation: CASLGRVNTGELFF.

V usage is TRBV3-1 (or the pseudogene TRBV3-2) and J usage is TRBJ1-3; D is unresolved. Looked up from germline, CDR1 is LGHDT and CDR2 is YNNKEL (reference sequence). V was clipped by 4 bases and J by 2 bases, with 12 bases between them. The CDR3 sequence is 15 residues long. The CDR3 coding sequence is TGTGCCAGCAGCCGATTTTCGGTTCCTGGAAACACCATATATTTT. Amino acids: CASSRFSVPGNTIYF.

The chain has TRBV10-3 and TRBJ2-2; 7 bases are shared with TRBD1. Germline-derived CDR1 and CDR2 are ENHRY and SYGVKD. V lost 3 bases to trimming and J lost 1 base; unmatched junction nucleotides: 5. The CDR3 is made up of 16 amino acids. The CDR3 here is CAISEQGLGNTGELFF. CDR3 DNA sequence: TGTGCCATCAGTGAACAGGGGCTGGGGAACACCGGGGAGCTGTTTTTT.

The chain has TRBV18 and TRBJ1-5; 8 bases are a match to TRBD1. The germline V gene has CDR1 KGHSH and CDR2 LQKENI. CDR3 length: 16 residues. V gave up 2 bases and J gave up 3 bases; unmatched junction bases: 6. CDR3 loop: CASSPRRTGNNQPQHF. The CDR3 DNA is TGTGCCAGCTCACCAAGGCGGACAGGGAACAATCAGCCCCAGCATTTT.

Turning to this clone: A read error may produce the germline difference seen at one junction end. This chain connects TRBV7-7 to TRBJ2-1, with 11 bases aligning to TRBD2. Germline V gene sequence: CDR1 SSHAT, CDR2 FNYEAQ (reference sequence). CDR3 length equals 15 residues. The CDR3 spells CASSPGLAEFNEQFF. In DNA, the CDR3 is TGTGCTAGCAGCCCGGGACTAGCGGAGTTCAATGAGCAGTTCTTC.